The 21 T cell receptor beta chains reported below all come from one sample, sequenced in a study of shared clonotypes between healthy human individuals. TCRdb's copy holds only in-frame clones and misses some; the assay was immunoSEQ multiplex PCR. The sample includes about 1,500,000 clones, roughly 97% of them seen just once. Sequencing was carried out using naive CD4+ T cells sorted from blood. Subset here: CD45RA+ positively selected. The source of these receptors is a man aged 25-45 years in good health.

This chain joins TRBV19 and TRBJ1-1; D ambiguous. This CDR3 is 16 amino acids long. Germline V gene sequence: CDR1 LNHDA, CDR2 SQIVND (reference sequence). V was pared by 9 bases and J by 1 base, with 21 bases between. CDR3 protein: CASQLGGPASNTEAFF. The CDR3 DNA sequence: TGTGCCAGCCAACTAGGAGGGCCAGCCTCGAACACTGAAGCTTTCTTT. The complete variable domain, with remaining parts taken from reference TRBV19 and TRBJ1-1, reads DGGITQSPKYLFRKEGQNVTLSCEQNLNHDAMYWYRQDPGQGLRLIYYSQIVNDFQKGDIAEGYSVSREKKESFPLTVTSAQKNPTAFYLCASQLGGPASNTEAFFGQGTRLTVV.

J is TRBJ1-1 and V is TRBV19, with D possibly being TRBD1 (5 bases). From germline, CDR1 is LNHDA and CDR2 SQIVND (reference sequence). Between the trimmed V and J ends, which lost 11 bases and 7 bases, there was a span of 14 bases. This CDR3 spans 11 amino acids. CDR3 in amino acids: CAATRGSEAFF. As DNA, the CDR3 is TGTGCCGCGACCCGGGGCAGTGAAGCTTTCTTT.

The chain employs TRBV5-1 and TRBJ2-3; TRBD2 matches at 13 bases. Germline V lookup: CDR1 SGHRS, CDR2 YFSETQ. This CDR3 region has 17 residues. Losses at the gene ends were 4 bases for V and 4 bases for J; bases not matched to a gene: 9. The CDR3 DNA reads TGCGCCAGCAGCCTAAACGGACTAGCGGGGGAACCAGATACGCAGTATTTT. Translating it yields CASSLNGLAGEPDTQYF.

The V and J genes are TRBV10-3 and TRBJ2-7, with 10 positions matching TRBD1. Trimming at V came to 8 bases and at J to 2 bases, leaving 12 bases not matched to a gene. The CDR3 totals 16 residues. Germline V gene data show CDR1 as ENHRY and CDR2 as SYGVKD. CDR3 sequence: CAIAGNTGQGPYEQYF. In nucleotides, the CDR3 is TGTGCCATCGCCGGAAACACGGGACAGGGGCCCTACGAGCAGTACTTC.

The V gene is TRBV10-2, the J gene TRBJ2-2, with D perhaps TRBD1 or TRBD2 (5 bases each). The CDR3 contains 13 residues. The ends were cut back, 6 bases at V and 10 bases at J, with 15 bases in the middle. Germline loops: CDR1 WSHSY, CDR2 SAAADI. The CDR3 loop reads CASRDIRDEELFF. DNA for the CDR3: TGCGCCAGCAGGGATATCAGGGACGAGGAGCTGTTTTTT.

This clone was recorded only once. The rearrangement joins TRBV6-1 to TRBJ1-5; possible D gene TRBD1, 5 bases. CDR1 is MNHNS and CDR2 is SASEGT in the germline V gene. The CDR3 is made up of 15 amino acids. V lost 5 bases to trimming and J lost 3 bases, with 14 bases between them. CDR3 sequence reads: CASSIAGTNNQPQHF. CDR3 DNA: TGTGCCAGCAGTATTGCAGGGACGAACAATCAGCCCCAGCATTTT.

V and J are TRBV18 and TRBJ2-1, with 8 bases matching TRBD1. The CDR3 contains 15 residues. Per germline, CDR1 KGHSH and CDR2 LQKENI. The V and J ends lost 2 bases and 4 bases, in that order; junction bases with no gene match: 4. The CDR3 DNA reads TGTGCCAGCTCACCAATGAGACAGGGGTACAATGAGCAGTTCTTC. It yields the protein CASSPMRQGYNEQFF.

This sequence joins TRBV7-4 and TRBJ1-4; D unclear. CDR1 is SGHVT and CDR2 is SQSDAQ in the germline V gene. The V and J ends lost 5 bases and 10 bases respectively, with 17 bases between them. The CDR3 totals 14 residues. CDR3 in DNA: TGTGCCAGCAGCCACCTGCTACTCGAGGGAAAACTGTTTTTT. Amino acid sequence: CASSHLLLEGKLFF.

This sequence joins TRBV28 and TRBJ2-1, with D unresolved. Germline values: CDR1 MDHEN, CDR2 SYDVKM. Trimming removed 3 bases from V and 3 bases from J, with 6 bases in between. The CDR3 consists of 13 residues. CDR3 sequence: CASSFLHYNEQFF. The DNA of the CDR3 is TGTGCCAGCAGTTTTCTACACTACAATGAGCAGTTCTTC.

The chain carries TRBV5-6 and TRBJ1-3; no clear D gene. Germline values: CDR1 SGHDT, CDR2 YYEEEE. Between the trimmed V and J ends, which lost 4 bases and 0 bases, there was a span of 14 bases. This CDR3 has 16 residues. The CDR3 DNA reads TGTGCCAGCAGCAGGTGGCGACTGTCCTCTGGAAACACCATATATTTT. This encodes CASSRWRLSSGNTIYF.

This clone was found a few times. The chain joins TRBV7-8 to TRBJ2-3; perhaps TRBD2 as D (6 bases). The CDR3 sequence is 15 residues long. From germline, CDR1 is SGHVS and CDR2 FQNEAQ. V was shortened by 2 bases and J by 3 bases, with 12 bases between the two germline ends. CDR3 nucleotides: TGTGCCAGCAGCTTATTACGGGGGAAGACAGATACGCAGTATTTT. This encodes CASSLLRGKTDTQYF.

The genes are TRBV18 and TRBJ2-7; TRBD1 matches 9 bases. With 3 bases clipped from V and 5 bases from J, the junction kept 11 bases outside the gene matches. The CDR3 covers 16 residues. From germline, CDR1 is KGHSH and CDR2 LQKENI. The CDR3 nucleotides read TGTGCCAGCTCACCCGCCGGGGGGACAGGGTTAAACGAGCAGTACTTC. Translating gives CASSPAGGTGLNEQYF.

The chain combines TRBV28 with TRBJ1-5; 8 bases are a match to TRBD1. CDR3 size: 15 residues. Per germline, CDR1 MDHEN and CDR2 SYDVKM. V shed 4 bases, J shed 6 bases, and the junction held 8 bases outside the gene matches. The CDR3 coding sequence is TGTGCCAGCAGTTCCCCTTCAGGACAGGGTCAGCCCCAGCATTTT. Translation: CASSSPSGQGQPQHF.

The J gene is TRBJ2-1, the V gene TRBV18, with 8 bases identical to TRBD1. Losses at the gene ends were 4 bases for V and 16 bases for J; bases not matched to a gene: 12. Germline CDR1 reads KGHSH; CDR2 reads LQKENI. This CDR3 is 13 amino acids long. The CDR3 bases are TGTGCCAGCTCACGTTTGGAGGGACAGGATAGATTCTTC. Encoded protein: CASSRLEGQDRFF.

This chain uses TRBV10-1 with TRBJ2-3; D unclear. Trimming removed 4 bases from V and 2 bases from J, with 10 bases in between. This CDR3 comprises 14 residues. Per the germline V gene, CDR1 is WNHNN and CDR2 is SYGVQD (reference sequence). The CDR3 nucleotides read TGCGCCAGCAGTGCTTGGCCGAACACAGATACGCAGTATTTT. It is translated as CASSAWPNTDTQYF.

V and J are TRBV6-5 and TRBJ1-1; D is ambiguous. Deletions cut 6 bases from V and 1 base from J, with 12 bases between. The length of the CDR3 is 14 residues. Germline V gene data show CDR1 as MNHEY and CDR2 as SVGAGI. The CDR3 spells CASSPRQGNTEAFF. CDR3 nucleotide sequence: TGTGCCAGCAGCCCCCGACAAGGGAACACTGAAGCTTTCTTT.

DNA for the CDR3: TGTGCCAGCAGCCGGTGGCAGATGGGGGCGAAAGAGACCCAGTACTTC. Its translation: CASSRWQMGAKETQYF. The gene calls are TRBV27 and TRBJ2-5; D perhaps matches TRBD1 (6 bases). CDR1 and CDR2 from the germline V gene are MNHEY and SMNVEV (reference sequence). The CDR3 has 16 amino acids. V lost 6 bases and J lost 3, with 20 bases in between.

The CDR3 region is CASSPIRDRGWHEQFF. CDR3 bases: TGCGCCAGCAGCCCTATACGGGACAGGGGTTGGCATGAGCAGTTCTTC. The chain combines TRBV5-1 with TRBJ2-1, with TRBD1 matching over 10 bases. This CDR3 spans 16 amino acids. V shed 4 bases and J 8 bases; nucleotides not matched to a gene: 12. The V gene's germline CDR1 is SGHRS and CDR2 YFSETQ.

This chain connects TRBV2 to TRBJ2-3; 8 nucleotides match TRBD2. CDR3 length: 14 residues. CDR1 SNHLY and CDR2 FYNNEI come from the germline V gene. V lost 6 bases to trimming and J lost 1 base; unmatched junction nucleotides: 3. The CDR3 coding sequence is TGTGCCAGCAGCGTGGGACTAGGCACAGATACGCAGTATTTT. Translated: CASSVGLGTDTQYF.

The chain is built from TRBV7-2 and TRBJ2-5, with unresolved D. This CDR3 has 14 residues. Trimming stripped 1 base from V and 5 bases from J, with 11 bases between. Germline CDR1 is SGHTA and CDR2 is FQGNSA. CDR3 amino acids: CASSLERLVETQYF. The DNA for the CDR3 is TGTGCCAGCAGCTTAGAGCGCTTAGTCGAGACCCAGTACTTC.

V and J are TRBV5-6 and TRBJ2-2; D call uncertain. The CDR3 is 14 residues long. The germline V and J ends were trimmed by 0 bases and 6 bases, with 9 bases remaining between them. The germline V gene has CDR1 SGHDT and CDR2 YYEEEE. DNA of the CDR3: TGTGCCAGCAGCTTGGTTCAACGCGCCGGGGAGCTGTTTTTT. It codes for CASSLVQRAGELFF.